The rows below give T cell receptor beta chains drawn from one sample of a study of identical twins. MiXCR, run by TCRdb on the 5' RACE reads, gives a single entry per CDR3 protein. Of about 690,000 distinct CDR3 sequences in the sample, around 6% were seen once. Material: naive T cells sorted from blood. The receptors come from a man aged 18 to 35 in good health. Each CDR3 is given with its conserved first and last residue. Each record gives: clone size, J gene, V gene, D gene, CDR3 DNA, CDR3 protein. A D gene is named only where the DNA matches it firmly. Not all rows give a size; the values are once, few, many and, for expanded clones, a class.

>NA|TRBJ2-1|TRBV12-3/TRBV12-4|NA
TGTGCCAGCAGTTTTAGGGGAAGCAGCTCCTACAATGAGCAGTTCTTC
CASSFRGSSSYNEQFF
>few|TRBJ2-1|TRBV19|NA
TGTGCCAGTAGTTGGGATCGAGGGGGAGGCGATGAGCAGTTCTTC
CASSWDRGGGDEQFF
>many|TRBJ2-1|TRBV7-8|TRBD2
TGTGCCAGCAGCTTCTTCCGACTAGCGGGAGCTTTGGATGGCAATGAGCAGTTCTTC
CASSFFRLAGALDGNEQFF
>few|TRBJ2-2|TRBV10-2|TRBD2
TGCGCCAGCAGTCAACCCCGTGGGGGGGCCGGGGAGCTGTTTTTT
CASSQPRGGAGELFF
>NA|TRBJ2-2|TRBV12-3/TRBV12-4|NA
TGTGCCAGCAGTTTAGCCGTCCATTCGGTAGGCGGGGAGCTGTTTTTT
CASSLAVHSVGGELFF
>NA|TRBJ1-2|TRBV29-1|TRBD1
TGCAGCGACGCGTTGACAGGGAACTATGGCTACACCTTC
CSDALTGNYGYTF
>many|TRBJ2-7|TRBV5-1|TRBD2
TGCGCCAGCAGCTTGACTAGCGGAGGCATATCCTACGAGCAGTACTTC
CASSLTSGGISYEQYF
>few|TRBJ2-7|TRBV5-1|NA
TGCGCCAGCAGCTTGGAACTCCGCGCTGTTTCCTACGAGCAGTACTTC
CASSLELRAVSYEQYF
>many|TRBJ2-3|TRBV7-9|TRBD1
TGTGCCAGCAGCCACCGGGACAGGAGCACAGATACGCAGTATTTT
CASSHRDRSTDTQYF
>few|TRBJ2-1|TRBV13|NA
TGTGCCACCACTCGTGGAAGCTCCTACAATGAGCAGTTCTTC
CATTRGSSYNEQFF
>NA|TRBJ2-1|TRBV9|TRBD2
TGTGCCAGCAGCGTAACGGATAGTGGTTCGACTAGCATACGGGCCAATGAGCAGTTCTTC
CASSVTDSGSTSIRANEQFF
>few|TRBJ2-1|TRBV20-1|TRBD2
TGCAGTGCTAGAGATACTAGCGGCACCTACAATGAGCAGTTCTTC
CSARDTSGTYNEQFF
>NA|TRBJ2-2|TRBV19|NA
TGTGCCAGTAGTACGGGACTGGAGCTGTTTTTT
CASSTGLELFF
>many|TRBJ2-3|TRBV10-3|TRBD2
TGTGCCAACGGGGGGGGCGCGTCCGATACGCAGTATTTT
CANGGGASDTQYF
>many|TRBJ2-1|TRBV24-1|NA
TGTGCCACCAGTGAGGGGGGAAACAATGAGCAGTTCTTC
CATSEGGNNEQFF
>NA|TRBJ1-2|TRBV5-1|NA
TGCGCCAGCAGCCCGGCCCGAATCTATGGCTACACCTTC
CASSPARIYGYTF
>many|TRBJ1-1|TRBV12-3/TRBV12-4|NA
TGTGCCAGCAATCCTGGGACACCCCAAGGGACTGAAGCTTTCTTT
CASNPGTPQGTEAFF
>many|TRBJ2-1|TRBV7-9|NA
TGTGCCAGCAGCTTAGGGGGTCTAAGCGGAACCTACAATGAGCAGTTCTTC
CASSLGGLSGTYNEQFF
>NA|TRBJ2-5|TRBV5-1|TRBD2
TGCGCCAGCAGCCTAGGGACTAGTGCCGAGACCCAGTACTTC
CASSLGTSAETQYF
>many|TRBJ2-5|TRBV20-1|TRBD2
TGCAGTGCTAGACGTGCTCCGAGCGGGAGAGAGACCCAGTACTTC
CSARRAPSGRETQYF
>NA|TRBJ2-3|TRBV5-1|TRBD2
TGCGCCAGCAGCCCCGGTCTGGGGCCTAGCGGGGGCCTCACAGATACGCAGTATTTT
CASSPGLGPSGGLTDTQYF
>NA|TRBJ2-3|TRBV12-3/TRBV12-4|TRBD2
TGTGCCAGCAGTCCGACCGTGGCGGGAGGTACAGATACGCAGTATTTT
CASSPTVAGGTDTQYF
>NA|TRBJ2-5|TRBV5-1|NA
TGCGCCAGCAGCTTGGAAGCCTCAAGCGGGGAGACCCAGTACTTC
CASSLEASSGETQYF
>few|TRBJ2-3|TRBV18|NA
TGTGCCAGCTCCCTGGGCGGCGGCATCACAGATACGCAGTATTTT
CASSLGGGITDTQYF
>many|TRBJ1-5|TRBV12-3/TRBV12-4|NA
TGTGCCAGCAGTTTACGGTCCAGCAATCAGCCCCAGCATTTT
CASSLRSSNQPQHF
>NA|TRBJ2-1|TRBV9|TRBD2
TGTGCCAGCAGCGTAGAGTATAGCGGGGAATCCTACAATGAGCAGTTCTTC
CASSVEYSGESYNEQFF
>NA|TRBJ2-7|TRBV28|NA
TGTGCCAGCAGTTTCCCGCGGGAAAGCTCCTACGAGCAGTACTTC
CASSFPRESSYEQYF
>NA|TRBJ2-7|TRBV12-3/TRBV12-4|NA
TGTGCCAGCAGCTTAACGGTCCTCTCCTACGAGCAGTACTTC
CASSLTVLSYEQYF